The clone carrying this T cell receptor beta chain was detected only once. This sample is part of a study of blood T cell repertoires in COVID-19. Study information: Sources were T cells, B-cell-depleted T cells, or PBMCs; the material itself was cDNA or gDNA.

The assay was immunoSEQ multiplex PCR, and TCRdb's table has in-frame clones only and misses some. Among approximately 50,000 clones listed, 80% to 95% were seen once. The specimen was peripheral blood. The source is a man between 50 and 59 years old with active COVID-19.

The chain's CDR3 is CSVEMEGTYF. For the CDR3, the DNA is TGCAGCGTTGAAATGGAGGGAACCTACTTC. The V gene is TRBV29-1, the J gene TRBJ2-7, with D perhaps matching TRBD2 (6 bases). Germline-derived CDR1 and CDR2 are SQVTM and ANQGSEA. Trimming pared 2 bases from V and 13 bases from J, leaving 12 bases between. The CDR3 is made up of 10 amino acids.